This T cell receptor beta chain comes out of a study of shared clonotypes between healthy human individuals. Regarding this clone: Its target is unknown.

Study findings and constraints: Naive CD4 clonotype sharing across a few donors was approximately 5.2%.

Some clones are missing from TCRdb's copy, which holds only in-frame ones; the method was immunoSEQ multiplex PCR. The sample yields some 2,000,000 clones, 90% to 97% seen once. This CDR3 contains 16 residues. Trimming stripped 0 bases from V and 0 bases from J, with 11 bases between. In germline, CDR1 is SGHRS, CDR2 YFSETQ. The sequenced sample was naive CD4+ T cells sorted from blood. Subset meaning: CD45RA+ positively selected. The chain carries TRBV5-1 and TRBJ2-3, with unresolved D. The TCR comes from a man aged 18-30 years in good health. The chain's CDR3 is CASSLADVTSTDTQYF. In nucleotides, the CDR3 is TGCGCCAGCAGCTTGGCCGATGTAACTAGCACAGATACGCAGTATTTT.